This TCR beta chain is drawn from a study of control samples from healthy donors and cancer patients. Assay used: immunoSEQ multiplex PCR; TCRdb lists only in-frame clones, some missing. The sample consists of more than 85,000 clones, approximately 90% of them appearing once. Germline loops: CDR1 SGDLS, CDR2 YYNGEE. This CDR3 has 18 amino acids. The junction had 13 bases not matched to a gene; V was cut back by 0 bases and J by 2 bases. Sequencing used blood. This rearrangement joins TRBV9 to TRBJ2-7; 8 bases match TRBD2. The sequence was collected from a woman aged 18-29 years in good health. The CDR3 reads CASSVAPSPAGVTYEQYF. CDR3 bases: TGTGCCAGCAGCGTAGCTCCATCCCCAGCGGGAGTTACCTACGAGCAGTACTTC.